The rows below give T cell receptor beta chains drawn from one sample of a study of shared clonotypes between healthy human individuals. The table came from immunoSEQ multiplex PCR; TCRdb's copy has only in-frame clones and leaves some out. Of about 2 million clones in the sample, 95% were seen once. The sample comprised naive CD4+ T cells sorted from blood. Every receptor here comes from a man aged 18 to 30 in good health. Both conserved end residues are part of each CDR3.

v_call	j_call	cdr3_aa
TRBV11-2	TRBJ2-5	CASSLSLTQYF
TRBV30	TRBJ1-5	CAWSREGGSQPQHF
TRBV30	TRBJ1-5	CAWSAGQPQPQHF
TRBV27	TRBJ1-2	CASSPGHRDGYTF
TRBV7-2	TRBJ1-5	CASSLAGRQPQHF
TRBV5-6	TRBJ1-2	CASSLVTLWGYTF
TRBV15	TRBJ2-5	CATSRDPRGETQYF
TRBV25-1	TRBJ2-3	CASMRTAGATDTQYF
TRBV6-5	TRBJ1-4	CASSSPNEKLFF
TRBV2	TRBJ1-1	CASSEREGLEAFF
TRBV9	TRBJ1-2	CASSVRQGAYGYTF
TRBV4-1	TRBJ1-6	CASSQVIGESTHF
TRBV9	TRBJ2-7	CASSVGTGGRYEQYF
TRBV28	TRBJ1-5	CASSLRQGYSNQPQHF
TRBV11-3	TRBJ1-1	CASSSGQGQAFF
TRBV4-1	TRBJ1-2	CASSQEGAIYGYTF
TRBV5-6	TRBJ1-1	CASSLKGRRMNTEAFF
TRBV6-5	TRBJ2-5	CASSFGQGKGETQYF
TRBV6-1	TRBJ2-7	CASSLAGPPYEQYF
TRBV5-1	TRBJ1-5	CASSFDSASQPQHF
TRBV6-6	TRBJ2-4	CASSPGAGNIQYF
TRBV5-1	TRBJ1-4	CASSPGQGPATNEKLFF
TRBV6-6	TRBJ2-5	CASSSRQGLETQYF
TRBV6-5	TRBJ1-1	CASSYKGTRNTEAFF
TRBV5-4	TRBJ1-2	CASSSVTANYGYTF
TRBV6-1	TRBJ2-5	CASSEGLVRTQYF
TRBV5-6	TRBJ2-1	CASSSGTSGFNEQFF
TRBV25-1	TRBJ2-7	CASSPGQGSYEQYF
TRBV18	TRBJ2-7	CASSPQGVGYEQYF
TRBV7-9	TRBJ2-7	CASSPPGGLGNEQYF
TRBV2	TRBJ1-6	CASSEAERSNSPLHF
TRBV19	TRBJ1-2	CASRSDRGHGYTF
TRBV6-5	TRBJ1-2	CASRRGAGYGYTF
TRBV5-8	TRBJ2-4	CAGRPLAKNIQYF
TRBV29-1	TRBJ2-2	CSVGGNTGELFF
TRBV4-1	TRBJ1-5	CASSQDRPGRGQPQHF
TRBV11-1	TRBJ2-5	CASSFGRFTETQYF
TRBV5-1	TRBJ2-7	CASSSRDLVEQYF
TRBV6-5	TRBJ2-1	CASQRGRNNEQFF
TRBV18	TRBJ1-1	CASSPGQGSSEAFF
TRBV7-9	TRBJ2-5	CASGQPTQETQYF
TRBV30	TRBJ1-2	CAWNRWDSRHGYTF
TRBV29-1	TRBJ2-5	CSVAPQGGETQYF
TRBV5-4	TRBJ2-5	CASSWGRERGKETQYF